The next 12 T cell receptor beta chains were all read from a single sample in a study of blood T cell repertoires in COVID-19. Libraries were prepared by immunoSEQ multiplex PCR; TCRdb keeps only in-frame clonotypes and omits some of them. The sample includes 320,000 or so clones, around 90% of them seen just once. The sample consisted of PBMCs or T cells enriched from blood (not recorded which). The receptors here all came from a man aged 25-45 years who had recovered from COVID-19.

The table lists this clone with a count of one. The chain uses TRBV3-1 (or the pseudogene TRBV3-2) and TRBJ2-7; 7 nucleotides agree with TRBD1. CDR3 length: 15 residues. The germline V gene has CDR1 LGHDT and CDR2 YNNKEL (reference sequence). J was trimmed by 2 bases and V by 4 bases; bases with no gene match: 8. CDR3 protein: CASSRRDSPTYEQYF. The CDR3 bases are TGTGCCAGCAGCCGCAGGGACAGCCCTACCTACGAGCAGTACTTC.

In its sample, this clone was seen once. The rearrangement uses TRBV15 and TRBJ2-1; 14 bases line up with TRBD2. V lost 0 bases and J lost 6; bases outside the gene matches: 7. The CDR3 runs to 18 residues. Germline V gives CDR1 LNHNV, CDR2 YYDKDF (reference sequence). CDR3 in DNA: TGTGCCACCAGCAGAGATCGACTAGCGGGGGGGCTGTTCAATGAGCAGTTCTTC. It encodes CATSRDRLAGGLFNEQFF.

This clone has a single count. The CDR3 protein is CASRLQGTYEQYF. The DNA of the CDR3 is TGTGCCAGCAGATTACAGGGGACCTACGAGCAGTACTTC. The V gene is TRBV27, the J gene TRBJ2-7, with 7 bases aligning to TRBD1. The ends lost 6 bases at V and 2 bases at J; junction bases unmatched: 4. CDR3 length: 13 amino acids. Germline V lookup: CDR1 MNHEY, CDR2 SMNVEV (reference sequence).

The chain uses TRBV5-1 and TRBJ1-3; TRBD1 is a possible D gene (6 bases). CDR1 is SGHRS, CDR2 YFSETQ, per germline. V lost 4 bases and J 2 bases, leaving 16 bases between the germline ends. The CDR3 has 16 amino acids. The CDR3 is CASSEYRGGTGNTIYF. DNA for the CDR3: TGCGCCAGCAGCGAATATAGGGGGGGAACTGGAAACACCATATATTTT. The entire variable domain, with the rest obtained from reference TRBV5-1 and TRBJ1-3, is as follows: KAGVTQTPRYLIKTRGQQVTLSCSPISGHRSVSWYQQTPGQGLQFLFEYFSETQRNKGNFPGRFSGRQFSNSRSEMNVSTLELGDSALYLCASSEYRGGTGNTIYFGEGSWLTVV.

The chain recombines TRBV5-1 with TRBJ1-1; 9 bases are a match to TRBD1. Germline CDR1 is SGHRS and CDR2 is YFSETQ. The CDR3 is made up of 15 amino acids. After removal of 4 bases from V and 5 bases from J, the junction contained 9 bases not matched to a gene. CDR3 in DNA: TGCGCCAGCAGCCAAGGGACAGGGATGGGGACTGAAGCTTTCTTT. As protein: CASSQGTGMGTEAFF.

V gene TRBV19 combines with J gene TRBJ1-1; D remains ambiguous. CDR3 length equals 16 residues. Germline assignment: CDR1 LNHDA and CDR2 SQIVND (reference sequence). Trimming pared 1 base from V and 3 bases from J, leaving 15 bases between. The DNA for the CDR3 is TGTGCCAGTAGTATAGGGCTGGAGAGGAGGCACACTGAAGCTTTCTTT. Its protein product is CASSIGLERRHTEAFF.

This chain connects TRBV14 to TRBJ2-4; D not certain. CDR3 length equals 12 residues. Between the trimmed V and J ends, which lost 1 base and 8 bases, there was a span of 6 bases. Germline V gene sequence: CDR1 SGHDN, CDR2 FVKESK. CDR3 sequence reads: CASSQVPYIQYF. CDR3 bases: TGTGCCAGCAGCCAAGTCCCTTACATTCAGTACTTC. The whole variable domain, remainder taken from reference TRBV14 and TRBJ2-4, is EAGVTQFPSHSVIEKGQTVTLRCDPISGHDNLYWYRRVMGKEIKFLLHFVKESKQDESGMPNNRFLAERTGGTYSTLKVQPAELEDSGVYFCASSQVPYIQYFGAGTRLSVL.

This chain uses TRBV7-9 with TRBJ1-4; no clear D. CDR1 SEHNR and CDR2 FQNEAQ come from the germline V gene (reference sequence). The ends were cut back, 9 bases at V and 8 bases at J, with 25 bases in the middle. There are 16 residues in the CDR3. CDR3 sequence (DNA): TGTGCCAGGGGCCAAGAAGATAGCGATCAAGGGGAAAAACTGTTTTTT. Its translation is CARGQEDSDQGEKLFF.

The rearrangement links TRBV7-9 to TRBJ1-2, with D uncertain. V gave up 1 base and J gave up 6 bases, with 15 bases separating them. Germline CDR1 and CDR2: SEHNR and FQNEAQ (reference sequence). The CDR3 is 15 residues long. The CDR3 DNA reads TGTGCCAGCAGCTTAGGTCCGAGGGATATCAATGGCTACACCTTC. Encoded protein: CASSLGPRDINGYTF.

This rearrangement joins TRBV10-2 to TRBJ1-4, with 7 bases lining up with TRBD1. Trimming took 0 bases from V and 6 from J; bases not matched to a gene: 7. The CDR3 contains 16 residues. CDR1 WSHSY and CDR2 SAAADI come from the germline V gene. CDR3 sequence (DNA): TGCGCCAGCAGTGAGTCGTTGGGAACAGGGGATGAAAAACTGTTTTTT. It specifies CASSESLGTGDEKLFF.

In this sample, this clone turned up once. This chain links TRBV9 with TRBJ2-3, with TRBD2 matching over 8 bases. With V trimmed by 0 bases and J by 4 bases, 4 bases remained unmatched. This CDR3 has 15 residues. Germline CDR1 and CDR2: SGDLS and YYNGEE. CDR3 sequence (DNA): TGTGCCAGCAGCGTAGGCGGGGGGATAGCAGATACGCAGTATTTT. Amino acids: CASSVGGGIADTQYF.

V and J are TRBV18 and TRBJ1-1; D unclear. Germline V gene data show CDR1 as KGHSH and CDR2 as LQKENI. CDR3 length: 14 residues. V lost 2 bases, J lost 1 base, and 8 bases lay in between. The CDR3 loop is CASSPARRNTEAFF. In DNA form, the CDR3 reads TGTGCCAGCTCACCAGCCAGGCGGAACACTGAAGCTTTCTTT.